This TCR beta chain was recorded in a study of T cell repertoires in cytomegalovirus infection. The overall study: Well-studied HLA-B-restricted CMV epitopes were used in the study alongside recently identified HLA-C-restricted ones. Matching HLA type, along with CMV infection, was indicated by public TCR beta signatures. Findings and caveats of the study: Based on cumulative public TCR beta family frequency, carriers of CMV plus the relevant HLA were identified. HLA-C-restricted CMV-specific TCR beta clonotypes were dominant in the ex vivo response.

The CDR3 is made up of 17 amino acids. The germline V gene encodes CDR1 SEHNR and CDR2 FQNEAQ (reference sequence). The trim removed 5 bases at V and 1 base at J, leaving 11 bases unmatched. Points on this clonotype: What it binds is not known.

TCRdb analysed the reads with MiXCR anew, one entry per CDR3 protein. Of 700,000 to 950,000 distinct CDR3 sequences listed, 32% are singletons. The sequencing used cultured CD8+ T cells from PBMCs, collected from culture after CMV antigen stimulation. The chain couples TRBV7-9 to TRBJ1-1, with 9 bases fitting TRBD1. This TCR was recovered from a human donor in good health (CMV status not recorded). Some clones in this sample may be carry-over from other donors' samples. The CDR3, as DNA: TGTGCCAGCAGCCTACCGGGACAGGGAGGACCGAACACTGAAGCTTTCTTT. This gives the protein CASSLPGQGGPNTEAFF.